The 25 T cell receptor beta chains below were found in one sample sequenced in a study of T cell repertoires in cytomegalovirus infection. TCRdb used MiXCR to reprocess the reads, holding one entry per CDR3 protein. Counted here are 600,000 to 700,000 distinct CDR3 sequences, 30% to 35% occurring once; the ten biggest clones make up 15% to 20%. Their target antigens are unknown. Material: cultured PBMCs, obtained from culture after CMV antigen stimulation. Receptors were obtained from a human donor in good health (CMV status not recorded). Some clones in this sample may be carry-over from other donors' samples.

This chain links TRBV12-3 or TRBV12-4 with TRBJ2-5; 10 bases align to TRBD2. The V segment lost 5 bases and the J segment 1 base; nucleotides outside the gene matches: 10. The CDR3 has 17 amino acids. CDR3 sequence: CASSILTLAGPQETQYF. The CDR3 DNA sequence: TGTGCCAGCAGTATACTCACACTAGCGGGGCCCCAAGAGACCCAGTACTTC.

The V gene is TRBV28, the J gene TRBJ2-1, with D possibly being TRBD2 (5 bases). The CDR3 has 17 residues. Germline assignment: CDR1 MDHEN and CDR2 SYDVKM. V lost 6 bases, J lost 1 base, and 19 bases lay in between. CDR3 DNA sequence: TGTGCCAGCAGATCGAGAGGGCTCGTCAGGTCCTACAATGAGCAGTTCTTC. Protein: CASRSRGLVRSYNEQFF.

This clonotype showed up just a few times. The chain joins TRBV7-9 to TRBJ1-2, with D possibly matching TRBD1 (5 bases). Germline lookup yields CDR1 SEHNR and CDR2 FQNEAQ (reference sequence). This CDR3 is built from 14 residues. V gave up 3 bases and J gave up 4 bases, with 12 bases separating them. DNA for the CDR3: TGTGCCAGCAGCTTTAGGCCGAGGGGCTATGGCTACACCTTC. It encodes CASSFRPRGYGYTF.

The V call is TRBV20-1, the J call TRBJ1-2; D gene ambiguous. CDR3 size: 11 residues. Trimming took 5 bases from V and 3 from J, leaving 7 bases between them. Germline CDR1 and CDR2: DFQATT and SNEGSKA (reference sequence). The CDR3 reads CSALVDYGYTF. The CDR3 nucleotides read TGCAGTGCTTTAGTGGACTATGGCTACACCTTC.

This clonotype came up a few times. V gene TRBV7-2 combines with J gene TRBJ1-3; 7 bases are shared with TRBD1. V lost 4 bases, J lost 2 bases, and 14 bases stayed unmatched. CDR1 is SGHTA and CDR2 is FQGNSA in the germline V gene. The CDR3 is 18 amino acids. As DNA, the CDR3 is TGTGCCAGCAGCTCCCGGGCGGGGGACAGTTGGCCTGGAAACACCATATATTTT. It is translated as CASSSRAGDSWPGNTIYF.

V gene TRBV7-6 combines with J gene TRBJ1-4, with D hard to call. There are 13 residues in the CDR3. Germline CDR1 is SGHVS and CDR2 is FNYEAQ. The V end was cut by 2 bases, the J end by 8 bases, with 9 bases between. CDR3 bases: TGTGCCAGCAGCTTAATCTTTGGGGAAAAACTGTTTTTT. It codes for CASSLIFGEKLFF. The full variable domain, its missing parts supplied by reference TRBV7-6 and TRBJ1-4, is GAGVSQSPRYKVTKRGQDVALRCDPISGHVSLYWYRQALGQGPEFLTYFNYEAQQDKSGLPNDRFSAERPEGSISTLTIQRTEQRDSAMYRCASSLIFGEKLFFGSGTQLSVL.

A few counts support this clonotype. The J gene is TRBJ2-5, the V gene TRBV20-1; 13 bases match TRBD2. The V gene's germline CDR1 is DFQATT and CDR2 SNEGSKA (reference sequence). Trimming at V came to 6 bases and at J to 0 bases, leaving 7 bases not matched to a gene. The CDR3 covers 16 residues. CDR3 region: CSAPGLAGANQETQYF. In DNA form, the CDR3 reads TGCAGTGCCCCCGGACTAGCGGGAGCGAACCAAGAGACCCAGTACTTC.

The gene calls are TRBV20-1 and TRBJ2-1, with TRBD1 matching over 10 bases. The CDR3 covers 15 residues. Unmatched junction bases numbered 8, after V lost 4 bases and J lost 5 bases. Germline V lookup: CDR1 DFQATT, CDR2 SNEGSKA (reference sequence). The CDR3 nucleotides are TGCAGTGCTACCGACCGGGACAGGGGAAACAATGAGCAGTTCTTC. Residues: CSATDRDRGNNEQFF.

V usage is TRBV28 and J usage is TRBJ1-4; D unclear. Germline CDR1 is MDHEN and CDR2 is SYDVKM. This CDR3 has 15 amino acids. The ends were cut back, 5 bases at V and 0 bases at J, with 10 bases in the middle. CDR3 coding DNA: TGTGCCAGCAGTCCAACGAGGTCAACTAATGAAAAACTGTTTTTT. Translating it yields CASSPTRSTNEKLFF.

The rearrangement joins TRBV6-2 or TRBV6-3 to TRBJ2-1; 10 bases are a match to TRBD2. The CDR3 spans 16 residues. The V segment lost 8 bases and the J segment 1 base; nucleotides outside the gene matches: 8. Per germline, CDR1 MNHEY and CDR2 SVGEGT. The CDR3 is CASQSGRAGSYNEQFF. The CDR3 DNA reads TGTGCCAGCCAGAGCGGGAGGGCCGGTTCCTACAATGAGCAGTTCTTC.

This chain connects TRBV6-1 to TRBJ1-2, with 8 bases aligning to TRBD1. This CDR3 comprises 15 residues. V was clipped by 8 bases and J by 5 bases; unmatched bases: 13. Germline CDR1 and CDR2: MNHNS and SASEGT. CDR3 sequence (DNA): TGTGCCAGCGAAGTCATGGGGACAGGACCTTATGGCTACACCTTC. Protein: CASEVMGTGPYGYTF.

This clonotype was recorded at least ten times. V usage is TRBV7-2 and J usage is TRBJ1-2; maybe TRBD1 (5 bases). Trimming took 3 bases from V and 2 from J, leaving 13 bases between them. CDR1 is SGHTA and CDR2 is FQGNSA in the germline V gene. This CDR3 has 15 residues. The CDR3 bases are TGTGCCAGCAGCTTGGGGACGGGGTCAAACTATGGCTACACCTTC. Protein: CASSLGTGSNYGYTF.

This clonotype was counted a few times. The chain uses TRBV12-3 or TRBV12-4 and TRBJ1-3; no clear D. V lost 5 bases and J 4 bases, leaving 15 bases between the germline ends. The CDR3 is made up of 15 amino acids. The CDR3 loop reads CASSPGPLRGNTIYF. The CDR3 DNA reads TGTGCCAGCAGTCCTGGACCCCTTCGAGGAAACACCATATATTTT.

CDR3: CASSGEGVLQHF. In DNA, the CDR3 is TGTGCCAGCAGTGGGGAGGGGGTCCTCCAGCATTTT. The chain joins TRBV7-8 to TRBJ1-5; D perhaps matches TRBD1 (6 bases). The CDR3 runs to 12 residues. CDR1 and CDR2 (germline): SGHVS, FQNEAQ. V was pared by 6 bases and J by 12 bases, with 15 bases between.

This clonotype was seen a few times. The rearrangement uses TRBV20-1 and TRBJ2-7, with a weak D call TRBD1 (6 bases). The CDR3 has 12 amino acids. The germline V and J ends were trimmed by 1 base and 2 bases, with 6 bases remaining between them. CDR1 and CDR2 from the germline V gene are DFQATT and SNEGSKA (reference sequence). Written as DNA, the CDR3 is TGCAGTGCTAGAGGGGACACCTACGAGCAGTACTTC. Encoded protein: CSARGDTYEQYF.

V gene TRBV28 combines with J gene TRBJ2-2; 7 bases match TRBD1. V lost 8 bases and J lost 4; bases outside the gene matches: 10. The CDR3 is made up of 15 amino acids. Germline assignment: CDR1 MDHEN and CDR2 SYDVKM. DNA for the CDR3: TGTGCCAGCGGAATGACAGGGTATCGCACCGGGGAGCTGTTTTTT. Residues: CASGMTGYRTGELFF.

This clonotype showed up many times. Written as DNA, the CDR3 is TGTGCCAGCAGTTCCGAGTATAGCACAGATACGCAGTATTTT. It yields the protein CASSSEYSTDTQYF. This sequence joins TRBV12-3 or TRBV12-4 and TRBJ2-3; D is uncertain. The V gene lost 4 bases and the J gene lost 0 bases, with 8 bases spanning the gap. The CDR3 runs 14 residues.

The V and J genes are TRBV6-2 or TRBV6-3 and TRBJ2-3; D remains unclear. Deletions cut 5 bases from V and 6 bases from J, with 9 bases between. In germline, CDR1 is MNHEY, CDR2 SVGEGT. The CDR3 is 12 amino acids. CDR3 DNA: TGTGCCAGCAGTCAAAGGACCGATACGCAGTATTTT. The encoded protein is CASSQRTDTQYF.

This clonotype was counted only a few times. The CDR3 coding sequence is TGCGCCAGCAGCCAAGATGACCTACAGGGGTACGGCTACACCTTC. It specifies CASSQDDLQGYGYTF. This chain joins TRBV4-3 and TRBJ1-2; 7 bases line up with TRBD1. Germline trimming cut 0 bases from V and 8 bases from J; bases unmatched to any gene: 9. The CDR3 length is 15 residues. The V gene's germline CDR1 is LGHNA and CDR2 YSLEER.

This clonotype was found once. The chain joins TRBV12-5 to TRBJ1-3; D perhaps matches TRBD1 (5 bases). This CDR3 comprises 15 residues. Trimming took off 5 bases at V and 0 bases at J, with 11 bases between the two ends. CDR1 is LGHNT, CDR2 FRNRAP, per germline. CDR3 sequence reads: CASGPGTFSGNTIYF. Here the CDR3 DNA reads TGTGCTAGTGGTCCCGGGACTTTCTCTGGAAACACCATATATTTT. Using reference TRBV12-5 and TRBJ1-3 for the parts outside the CDR3, the full variable domain is DARVTQTPRHKVTEMGQEVTMRCQPILGHNTVFWYRQTMMQGLELLAYFRNRAPLDDSGMPKDRFSAEMPDATLATLKIQPSEPRDSAVYFCASGPGTFSGNTIYFGEGSWLTVV.

This CDR3 is CASSPVRDTEAFF. Here the CDR3 DNA reads TGTGCCAGCAGCCCCGTGAGGGACACTGAAGCTTTCTTT. The V and J genes are TRBV7-6 and TRBJ1-1; D not resolved. CDR1 and CDR2 (germline): SGHVS, FNYEAQ. The V and J ends lost 5 bases and 3 bases respectively, with 10 bases between them. This CDR3 contains 13 residues.

This CDR3 is CASSEPGLVVGQYF. DNA of the CDR3: TGTGCCAGCAGTGAACCCGGGCTGGTTGTCGGGCAGTACTTC. This rearrangement joins TRBV2 to TRBJ2-7; D uncertain. V was pared by 2 bases and J by 9 bases, with 17 bases between. The V gene's germline CDR1 is SNHLY and CDR2 FYNNEI. The CDR3 has 14 amino acids.

This clonotype was seen a few times. CDR3 in amino acids: CASSSPGGLGTEAFF. CDR3 sequence (DNA): TGTGCCAGCAGCTCTCCGGGGGGTTTAGGCACTGAAGCTTTCTTT. The chain combines TRBV7-2 with TRBJ1-1; possible D gene TRBD1, 5 bases. Deletions cut 4 bases from V and 4 bases from J, with 16 bases between. CDR3 length equals 15 residues. Per germline, CDR1 SGHTA and CDR2 FQGNSA.

This clonotype came up many times. The gene calls are TRBV7-2 and TRBJ1-3; 9 bases fit TRBD1. Trimming cost V 3 bases and J 1 base; bases outside gene matches: 10. Germline lookup yields CDR1 SGHTA and CDR2 FQGNSA. The CDR3 extends over 18 amino acids. CDR3 region: CASSFGTGRVGSGNTIYF. The CDR3 coding sequence is TGTGCCAGCAGCTTTGGGACAGGGAGAGTGGGGTCTGGAAACACCATATATTTT.

This clonotype was picked up many times. The V gene is TRBV12-3 or TRBV12-4, the J gene TRBJ2-5; D unclear. Trimming took off 5 bases at V and 6 bases at J, with 16 bases between the two ends. CDR3 length equals 14 residues. CDR3 nucleotide sequence: TGTGCCAGCAGTCCTCGACAACCCAGTAAGACCCAGTACTTC. Translated, it gives CASSPRQPSKTQYF.